Listed here are 6 T cell receptor beta chains from one sample, sequenced in a study of blood T cell repertoires in COVID-19. The protocol was immunoSEQ multiplex PCR, while the TCRdb copy is restricted to in-frame clones and leaves out a portion. The sample consists of 350,000 or so clones, roughly 89% of them appearing once. The sample consisted of peripheral blood. The receptors come from a woman in her sixties with COVID-19, enrolled during active disease.

The rearrangement uses TRBV5-1 and TRBJ2-1, with 7 bases identical to TRBD2. CDR1 and CDR2 from the germline V gene are SGHRS and YFSETQ. Unmatched junction bases numbered 6, after V lost 0 bases and J lost 9 bases. CDR3 size: 14 residues. In DNA, the CDR3 is TGCGCCAGCAGCTTGGAAAGACGGGAGGCTGAGCAGTTCTTC. It yields the protein CASSLERREAEQFF.

This sequence joins TRBV5-1 and TRBJ2-2, with TRBD2 matching over 7 bases. Germline V CDR1 and CDR2: SGHRS, YFSETQ. The CDR3 length is 15 residues. The junction had 8 bases not matched to a gene; V was cut back by 5 bases and J by 4 bases. This chain's CDR3 is CASSRSGDSTGELFF. The CDR3 DNA follows: TGCGCCAGCAGTCGAAGCGGGGATAGCACCGGGGAGCTGTTTTTT.

The rearrangement uses TRBV5-1 and TRBJ1-3, with a weak D call TRBD1 (5 bases). V lost 4 bases to trimming and J lost 2 bases, with 10 bases between them. Per germline, CDR1 SGHRS and CDR2 YFSETQ. The CDR3 consists of 14 residues. The DNA of the CDR3 is TGCGCCAGCAGCCAAGGGGAACCTGGAAACACCATATATTTT. Translated: CASSQGEPGNTIYF.

The chain is built from TRBV5-8 and TRBJ1-2, with 11 nucleotides matching TRBD1. Trimming cost V 4 bases and J 7 bases; bases outside gene matches: 3. The CDR3 runs 13 residues. Germline values: CDR1 SGHTS, CDR2 YDEGEE. The CDR3 DNA sequence: TGTGCCAGCAGCCGGACAGGGGGCTCTGGCTACACCTTC. Translation: CASSRTGGSGYTF.

This clone showed up just once. The chain couples TRBV12-3 or TRBV12-4 to TRBJ1-6; D is possibly TRBD1 (5 bases). The CDR3 covers 13 residues. V gave up 6 bases and J gave up 6 bases, with 9 bases separating them. This CDR3 is CASRQGSNSPLHF. The CDR3 region has the DNA TGTGCCAGCAGGCAGGGTTCTAATTCACCCCTCCACTTT.

J is TRBJ1-5 and V is TRBV27; no clear D gene. Germline-derived CDR1 and CDR2 are MNHEY and SMNVEV (reference sequence). With 6 bases removed from V and 0 bases from J, the gap between germline ends came to 6 bases. CDR3 length equals 13 residues. CDR3: CASSSYSNQPQHF. As DNA, the CDR3 is TGTGCCAGCAGCTCTTATAGCAATCAGCCCCAGCATTTT.